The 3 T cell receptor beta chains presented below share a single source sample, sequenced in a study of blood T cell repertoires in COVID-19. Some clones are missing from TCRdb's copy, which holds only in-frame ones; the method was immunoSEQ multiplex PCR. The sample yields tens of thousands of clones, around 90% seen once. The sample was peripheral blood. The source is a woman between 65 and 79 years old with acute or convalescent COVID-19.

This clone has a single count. The CDR3 spells CASRGDWRIQYF. For the CDR3, the DNA is TGTGCCAGCAGGGGGGACTGGAGGATTCAGTACTTC. The genes are TRBV6-5 and TRBJ2-4, with TRBD2 as a possible D gene (6 bases). The germline V and J ends were trimmed by 6 bases and 10 bases, with 13 bases remaining between them. CDR1 and CDR2 (germline): MNHEY, SVGAGI. The CDR3 contains 12 residues.

Written as DNA, the CDR3 is TGTGCCAGCAGCTTCGGGGGTTCTGGGGCCAACGTCCTGACTTTC. Translated, it gives CASSFGGSGANVLTF. The J gene is TRBJ2-6, the V gene TRBV7-3; TRBD2 is a possible D gene (6 bases). Trimming shortened V by 3 bases and J by 1 base, and 7 bases separated the two germline ends. CDR1 is SGHTA, CDR2 FQGTGA, per germline. This CDR3 is 15 amino acids long.

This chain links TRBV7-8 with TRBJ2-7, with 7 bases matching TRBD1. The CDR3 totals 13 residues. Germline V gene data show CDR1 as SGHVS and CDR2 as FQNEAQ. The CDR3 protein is CARGTGDPPEQYF. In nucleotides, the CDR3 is TGTGCAAGGGGAACAGGGGACCCCCCCGAGCAGTACTTC.